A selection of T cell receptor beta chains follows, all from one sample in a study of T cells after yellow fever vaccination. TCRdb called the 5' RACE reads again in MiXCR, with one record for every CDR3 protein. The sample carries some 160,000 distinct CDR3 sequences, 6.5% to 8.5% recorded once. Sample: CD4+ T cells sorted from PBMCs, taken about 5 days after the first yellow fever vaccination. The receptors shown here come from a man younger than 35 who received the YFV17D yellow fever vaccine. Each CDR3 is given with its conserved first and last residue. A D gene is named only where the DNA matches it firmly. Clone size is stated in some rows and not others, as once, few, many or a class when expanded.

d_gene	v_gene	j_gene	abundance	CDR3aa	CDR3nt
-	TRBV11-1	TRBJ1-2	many	CASSSLRDTNYGYTF	TGTGCCAGCAGCTCCCTCAGGGACACTAACTATGGCTACACCTTC
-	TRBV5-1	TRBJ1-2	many	CASSRSGTTKYGYTF	TGCGCCAGCAGCCGCTCGGGGACAACCAAGTATGGCTACACCTTC
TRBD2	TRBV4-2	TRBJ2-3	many	CASSQESSGGADTQYF	TGTGCCAGCAGCCAAGAATCTAGCGGGGGGGCAGATACGCAGTATTTT
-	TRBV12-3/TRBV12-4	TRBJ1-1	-	CASSTYRLPRVNTEAFF	TGTGCCAGCAGTACCTACAGGCTCCCGAGGGTCAACACTGAAGCTTTCTTT
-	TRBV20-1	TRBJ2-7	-	CSARSHANEQYF	TGCAGTGCTAGATCCCACGCGAACGAGCAGTACTTC
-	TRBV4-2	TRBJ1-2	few	CASSQVFGDISGYTF	TGTGCCAGCAGCCAAGTCTTCGGAGATATAAGTGGCTACACCTTC
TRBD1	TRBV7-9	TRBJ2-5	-	CASSSFRDSEYF	TGTGCCAGCAGTTCCTTTAGGGACAGTGAGTACTTC
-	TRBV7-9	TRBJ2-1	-	CASSLDYARKYNEQFF	TGTGCCAGCAGCTTAGATTACGCCCGAAAGTACAATGAGCAGTTCTTC
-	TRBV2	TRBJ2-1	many	CASSDTGIDEQFF	TGTGCCAGCAGTGACACAGGGATCGATGAGCAGTTCTTC
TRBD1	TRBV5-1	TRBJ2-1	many	CASSFFGTGDNEQFF	TGCGCCAGCAGCTTCTTTGGGACAGGGGACAATGAGCAGTTCTTC
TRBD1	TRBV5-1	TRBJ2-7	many	CASRKIEGASSYEQYF	TGCGCCAGCAGGAAGATAGAGGGGGCCAGCTCCTACGAGCAGTACTTC
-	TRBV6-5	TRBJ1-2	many	CASSYSSSANYGYTF	TGTGCCAGCAGTTACTCGTCCAGCGCTAACTATGGCTACACCTTC
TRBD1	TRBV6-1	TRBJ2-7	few	CASTGTGGYEQYF	TGTGCCAGCACCGGGACAGGGGGCTACGAGCAGTACTTC
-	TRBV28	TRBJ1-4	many	CASRPRPLGEKLFF	TGTGCCAGCAGGCCCAGGCCGTTAGGTGAAAAACTGTTTTTT
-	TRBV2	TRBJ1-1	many	CASSQYQEAFF	TGTGCCAGCAGTCAATACCAGGAAGCTTTCTTT
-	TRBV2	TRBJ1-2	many	CASTQGPSNYGYTF	TGTGCCAGCACCCAGGGGCCAAGTAACTATGGCTACACCTTC
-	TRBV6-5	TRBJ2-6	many	CASGMRGANVLTF	TGTGCCAGCGGTATGCGGGGGGCCAACGTCCTGACTTTC
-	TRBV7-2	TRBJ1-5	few	CASSTQGRQPQHF	TGTGCCAGCAGCACTCAGGGGAGGCAGCCCCAGCATTTT
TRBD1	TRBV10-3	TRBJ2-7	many	CAIRGPGQGSYEQYF	TGTGCCATCCGGGGACCGGGACAGGGCTCCTACGAGCAGTACTTC
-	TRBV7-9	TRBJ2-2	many	CASSFRRDGGELFF	TGTGCCAGCAGCTTCCGGCGGGACGGCGGGGAGCTGTTTTTT
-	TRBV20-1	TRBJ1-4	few	CSATRGDGDNEKLFF	TGCAGTGCTACCCGGGGGGATGGGGATAATGAAAAACTGTTTTTT
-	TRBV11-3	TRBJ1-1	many	CASSLGAAGTEAFF	TGTGCCAGCAGCTTAGGGGCGGCTGGGACTGAAGCTTTCTTT
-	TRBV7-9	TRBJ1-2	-	CASSLSQGNYGYTF	TGTGCCAGCAGCTTATCCCAGGGGAACTATGGCTACACCTTC
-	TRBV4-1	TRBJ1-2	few	CASSQLTGGGGGYTF	TGCGCCAGCAGCCAACTTACGGGGGGCGGGGGTGGCTACACCTTC
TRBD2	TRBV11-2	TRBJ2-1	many	CASSPNPSGGSYNEQFF	TGTGCCAGCAGCCCCAACCCTAGCGGGGGCTCCTACAATGAGCAGTTCTTC
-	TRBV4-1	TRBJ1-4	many	CASSPTSGEKLFF	TGCGCCAGCAGCCCAACATCGGGTGAAAAACTGTTTTTT
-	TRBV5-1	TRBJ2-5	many	CASSLGAVQETQYF	TGCGCCAGCAGCTTGGGCGCAGTCCAAGAGACCCAGTACTTC
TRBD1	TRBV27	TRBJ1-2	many	CASSPDLLTGRDYGYTF	TGTGCCAGCAGTCCGGACCTCCTGACAGGGAGAGACTATGGCTACACCTTC
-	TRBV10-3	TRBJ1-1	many	CAISPGGRSAGRTEAFF	TGTGCCATCAGCCCGGGCGGTCGGTCGGCAGGGCGAACTGAAGCTTTCTTT
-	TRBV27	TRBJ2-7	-	CASSPGALRGYEQYF	TGTGCCAGCAGTCCCGGTGCTTTACGAGGCTACGAGCAGTACTTC
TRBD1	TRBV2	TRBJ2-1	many	CASEDRDEQFF	TGTGCCAGCGAAGACAGGGATGAGCAGTTCTTC
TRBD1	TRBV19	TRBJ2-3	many	CASRSGQGVPDTQYF	TGTGCCAGTCGATCGGGACAGGGGGTGCCAGATACGCAGTATTTT
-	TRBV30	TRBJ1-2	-	CAWSVGPYGYTF	TGTGCCTGGAGTGTCGGGCCCTATGGCTACACCTTC
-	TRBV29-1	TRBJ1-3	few	CSVASLFSGNTIYF	TGCAGCGTTGCGAGCCTATTCTCTGGAAACACCATATATTTT
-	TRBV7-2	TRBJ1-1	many	CASIQSRGIGTEAFF	TGTGCCAGCATCCAAAGTCGGGGAATCGGCACTGAAGCTTTCTTT
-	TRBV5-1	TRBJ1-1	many	CASSIEGTSTEAFF	TGCGCCAGCAGCATAGAGGGGACAAGCACTGAAGCTTTCTTT
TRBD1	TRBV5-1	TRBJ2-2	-	CASSAAGTGGTGELFF	TGCGCCAGCAGCGCGGCCGGGACAGGGGGCACCGGGGAGCTGTTTTTT
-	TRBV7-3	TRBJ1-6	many	CASSALGHGNSPLHF	TGTGCCAGCAGCGCACTCGGACATGGTAATTCACCCCTCCACTTT
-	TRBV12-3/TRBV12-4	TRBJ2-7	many	CASSPRGYEQYF	TGTGCCAGCAGCCCACGGGGCTACGAGCAGTACTTC
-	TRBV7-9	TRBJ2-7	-	CASSPLVGRGSYEQYF	TGTGCCAGCAGCCCCCTCGTGGGCAGGGGATCCTACGAGCAGTACTTC
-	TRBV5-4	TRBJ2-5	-	CASSPTGSGAETQYF	TGTGCCAGCAGCCCGACCGGGTCTGGCGCCGAGACCCAGTACTTC
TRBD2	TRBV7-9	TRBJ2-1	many	CASSLGGTTYNEQFF	TGTGCCAGCAGCTTAGGGGGGACTACCTACAATGAGCAGTTCTTC
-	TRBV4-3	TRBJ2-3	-	CASSQDLRDSYTDTQYF	TGCGCCAGCAGCCAAGATCTCCGGGACTCTTATACAGATACGCAGTATTTT
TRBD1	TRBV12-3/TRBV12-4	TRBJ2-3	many	CASSRDRADTQYF	TGTGCCAGCAGTCGCGACAGGGCAGATACGCAGTATTTT
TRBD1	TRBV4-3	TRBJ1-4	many	CASSQEAGGTGGIEKLFF	TGCGCCAGCAGCCAAGAAGCCGGAGGGACAGGGGGTATTGAAAAACTGTTTTTT
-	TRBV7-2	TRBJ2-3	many	CASSFTGLDTQYF	TGTGCCAGCAGCTTCACCGGACTGGATACGCAGTATTTT
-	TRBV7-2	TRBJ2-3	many	CASSLERADTQYF	TGTGCCAGCAGCTTAGAACGTGCAGATACGCAGTATTTT
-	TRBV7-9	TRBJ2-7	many	CASSVTVTYEQYF	TGTGCCAGCAGCGTGACAGTAACCTACGAGCAGTACTTC
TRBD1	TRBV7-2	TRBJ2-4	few	CASSLGGQGYIQYF	TGTGCCAGCAGCTTAGGGGGACAGGGGTACATTCAGTACTTC
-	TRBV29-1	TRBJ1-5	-	CSAAEQGKQPQHF	TGCAGCGCTGCGGAGCAGGGCAAACAGCCCCAGCATTTT
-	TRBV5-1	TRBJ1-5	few	CASSLIPSSNQPQHF	TGCGCCAGCAGCTTGATACCGTCTAGCAATCAGCCCCAGCATTTT
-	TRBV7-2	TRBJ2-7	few	CASSLVNYEQYF	TGTGCCAGCAGCTTAGTCAATTACGAGCAGTACTTC
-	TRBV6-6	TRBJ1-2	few	CASRTGGRIYGYTF	TGTGCCAGCAGGACGGGGGGGCGAATTTATGGCTACACCTTC
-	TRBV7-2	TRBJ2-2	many	CASSLVLTGELFF	TGTGCCAGCAGCTTAGTTCTCACCGGGGAGCTGTTTTTT